Included here is one T cell receptor (beta chain) sequence, with context. The age range of participants was about 18 to 100 years, with residence in some 25 US areas. This record belongs to a study of blood T cell repertoires in COVID-19. Looking at the study overall: Material from acute and convalescent COVID-19 was sourced from the United States, Italy and Spain.

This CDR3 contains 15 residues. V dropped 7 bases and J dropped 6; count of bases not matched to a gene: 8. The V gene's germline CDR1 is MDHEN and CDR2 SYDVKM. Study processing details: Counts of nucleated cells, estimated from reference gene primer amplification, were obtained. Clones were sequenced by immunoSEQ multiplex PCR, and TCRdb holds only the in-frame ones, with some missing. D and trimming were read from the DNA, whereas the V and J calls and clone size are those reported in that table. The sample has roughly 150,000 clones, about 82% seen once. The gene calls are TRBV28 and TRBJ1-5, with 11 bases that match TRBD1. The receptor was derived from a woman in her thirties or forties who had recovered from COVID-19. Sequenced sample: PBMCs or T cells enriched from blood (not recorded which). Here the CDR3 DNA reads TGTGCCAGCACCTTGGGGACAGGGGGTTCTCAGCCCCAGCATTTT. It yields the protein CASTLGTGGSQPQHF. The full variable domain, in which reference TRBV28 and TRBJ1-5 provide the parts outside the CDR3, is DVKVTQSSRYLVKRTGEKVFLECVQDMDHENMFWYRQDPGLGLRLIYFSYDVKMKEKGDIPEGYSVSREKKERFSLILESASTNQTSMYLCASTLGTGGSQPQHFGDGTRLSIL.